This T cell receptor beta chain is from a study of blood T cell repertoires in COVID-19. Study overall: The United States, Italy and Spain provided the acute and convalescent COVID-19 samples. From T cells, B-cell-depleted T cells, or PBMCs came the material, which was cDNA or gDNA.

Germline assignment: CDR1 MNHEY and CDR2 SMNVEV (reference sequence). V was pared by 10 bases and J by 3 bases, with 6 bases of the junction left unmatched. CDR3 size: 14 residues. Per the original data handling: The assay estimated nucleated cells by amplifying reference gene primers. The method was immunoSEQ multiplex PCR; TCRdb's version includes in-frame clones alone and lacks a portion of them. That table supplies the V and J calls and clone size; D and trimming were determined from the DNA. This sample has roughly 30,000 clones; roughly 83% occur once, and the top ten carry 9% to 10%. The specimen sequenced was peripheral blood. The J gene is TRBJ2-7, the V gene TRBV27; 13 bases are shared with TRBD2. This TCR derives from a man at least 80 years old with active COVID-19. CDR3 nucleotide sequence: TGTGCCACCAGACTAGCGGGGGGAGGCTACGAGCAGTACTTC. Translated: CATRLAGGGYEQYF.